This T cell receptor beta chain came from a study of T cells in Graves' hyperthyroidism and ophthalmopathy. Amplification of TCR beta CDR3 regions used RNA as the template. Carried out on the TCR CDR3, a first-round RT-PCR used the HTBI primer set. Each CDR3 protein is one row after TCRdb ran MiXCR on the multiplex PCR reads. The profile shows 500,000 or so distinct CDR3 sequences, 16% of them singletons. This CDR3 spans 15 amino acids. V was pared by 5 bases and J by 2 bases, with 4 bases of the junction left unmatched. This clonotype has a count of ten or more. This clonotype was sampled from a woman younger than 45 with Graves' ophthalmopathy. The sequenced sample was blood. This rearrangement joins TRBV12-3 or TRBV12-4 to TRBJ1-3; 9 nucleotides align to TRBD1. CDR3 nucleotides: TGTGCCAGCAGTCCGCGACAGGGGGCTGGAAACACCATATATTTT. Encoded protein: CASSPRQGAGNTIYF.